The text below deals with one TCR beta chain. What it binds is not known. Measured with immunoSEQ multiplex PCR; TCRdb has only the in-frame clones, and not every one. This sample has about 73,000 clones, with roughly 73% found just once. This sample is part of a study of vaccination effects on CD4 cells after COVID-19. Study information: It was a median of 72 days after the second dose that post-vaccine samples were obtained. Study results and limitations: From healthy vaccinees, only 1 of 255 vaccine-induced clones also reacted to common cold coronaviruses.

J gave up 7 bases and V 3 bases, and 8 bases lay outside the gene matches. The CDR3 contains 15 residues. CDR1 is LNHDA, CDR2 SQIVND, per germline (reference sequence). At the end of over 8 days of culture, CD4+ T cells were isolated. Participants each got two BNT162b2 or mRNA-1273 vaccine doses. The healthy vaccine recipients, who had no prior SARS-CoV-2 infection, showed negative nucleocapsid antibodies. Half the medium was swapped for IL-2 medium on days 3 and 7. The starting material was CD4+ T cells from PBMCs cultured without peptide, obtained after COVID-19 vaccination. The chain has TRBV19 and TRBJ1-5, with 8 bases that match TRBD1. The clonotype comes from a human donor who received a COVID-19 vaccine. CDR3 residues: CASSIRTGLGQPQHF. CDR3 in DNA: TGTGCCAGTAGTATCCGGACAGGGCTTGGGCAGCCCCAGCATTTT.